The sequence of this T cell receptor (beta chain) was determined in a study of cytomegalovirus exposure and HLA in healthy donors. General study findings and limits: In a later analysis, TCR beta V- and J-gene trimming showed a link to a missense DCLRE1C variant.

Regarding this clone: As yet, its antigen is unknown.

Use of 60 Vbeta and 13 Jbeta primers characterized the PCR. Repertoires were generated with immunoSEQ multiplex PCR, while TCRdb's copy carries only in-frame clones and drops some. This table has about 100,000 clones, approximately 76% appearing once. The sample was PBMCs. The TCR sequence derives from a woman aged 55-70 years in good health and CMV-seropositive.

CDR3 nucleotides: TGTGCCACCAGCAGAGAGGGAGGCGGTGAGACCCAGTACTTC. This codes for CATSREGGGETQYF. The chain joins TRBV15 to TRBJ2-5, with D possibly being TRBD2 (6 bases). The CDR3 is 14 residues long. Germline V gene data show CDR1 as LNHNV and CDR2 as YYDKDF (reference sequence). Deletions cut 0 bases from V and 5 bases from J, with 10 bases between. The full variable domain, completed using reference TRBV15 and TRBJ2-5, is DAMVIQNPRYQVTQFGKPVTLSCSQTLNHNVMYWYQQKSSQAPKLLFHYYDKDFNNEADTPDNFQSRRPNTSFCFLDIRSPGLGDTAMYLCATSREGGGETQYFGPGTRLLVL.